What follows are 5 T cell receptor beta chains derived from one specimen sequenced in a study of beta chain features in type 1 diabetes. Study results and limitations: Shortening of TCRB CDR3s, moderate but significant, appeared in all four CD4+ subsets of Type 1 diabetes patients.

Sequencing targeted expressed TCRB transcripts, as all isolated RNA had been reverse transcribed. TCRdb's table, derived via immunoSEQ multiplex PCR, lists solely in-frame clones and lacks some. The profile shows 120,000 or so clones, 17% of them singletons. These receptors have no identified antigens. Specimen: central memory CD4+ T cells from blood. These receptors were taken from a man between 18 and 35 years old with type 1 diabetes.

The table lists this clone with a few counts. The rearrangement uses TRBV7-8 and TRBJ2-4, with D perhaps matching TRBD2 (5 bases). From germline, CDR1 is SGHVS and CDR2 FQNEAQ. The CDR3 has 13 amino acids. Trimming cost V 5 bases and J 5 bases, with 10 bases left between them. The CDR3 bases are TGTGCCAGCAGCATCACTAGTGAAAACATTCAGTACTTC. It encodes CASSITSENIQYF.

As regards this clone: Other DNA sequences in this sample translate to the same CDR3. The V gene is TRBV5-1, the J gene TRBJ2-3; 11 nucleotides match TRBD2. This CDR3 comprises 15 residues. The germline gives CDR1 SGHRS, CDR2 YFSETQ. V was pared by 0 bases and J by 6 bases, with 3 bases of the junction left unmatched. CDR3 coding DNA: TGCGCCAGCAGCTTGGAACTAGCGGGAGCCGATACGCAGTATTTT. Translated, it gives CASSLELAGADTQYF.

As regards this clone: The sample has other DNA sequences that encode this CDR3 too. The chain combines TRBV29-1 with TRBJ1-1, with TRBD1 matching over 8 bases. Germline trimming cut 6 bases from V and 5 bases from J; bases unmatched to any gene: 5. Germline V CDR1 and CDR2: SQVTM, ANQGSEA. CDR3 length: 12 residues. CDR3: CSVGQGRTEAFF. The CDR3 DNA is TGCAGCGTAGGACAGGGAAGAACTGAAGCTTTCTTT.

The gene calls are TRBV5-8 and TRBJ2-7, with 13 bases matching TRBD2. Germline CDR1 and CDR2: SGHTS and YDEGEE. The length of the CDR3 is 17 residues. V shed 4 bases and J 1 base; nucleotides not matched to a gene: 8. The CDR3 region has the DNA TGTGCCAGCAGCCCCAGTCCGGGACTAGCGGGGTCCTACGAGCAGTACTTC. It is translated as CASSPSPGLAGSYEQYF.

This clone was seen a few times. The V call is TRBV4-1, the J call TRBJ2-3; no reliable D call. The germline CDR1 and CDR2 sequences are MGHRA and YSYEKL. V was trimmed by 3 bases and J by 5 bases, leaving 21 bases between them. CDR3 length equals 17 residues. CDR3 DNA: TGCGCCAGCAGCCAGTCGCCCAGCGAGAATAGAGGAGATACGCAGTATTTT. This translates into CASSQSPSENRGDTQYF.